This T cell receptor beta chain appears in the sequencing data of a study of blood T cell repertoires in COVID-19. Overall study context: Some COVID-19 samples were acute and others convalescent; all came from the United States, Italy and Spain. Sample material is recorded as cDNA or gDNA derived from T cells, B-cell-depleted T cells, or PBMCs.

The CDR3 consists of 15 residues. The germline V gene encodes CDR1 SNHLY and CDR2 FYNNEI. V lost 1 base, J lost 3 bases, and 6 bases stayed unmatched. Authors' analysis steps: Nucleated cell counts were estimated from reference gene primer amplification. TCRdb's table, derived via immunoSEQ multiplex PCR, lists solely in-frame clones and lacks some. V, J and clone size reflect that table, while D and trimming were determined from the DNA. The sample has some 200,000 clones, about 87% seen once. This TCR was recovered from a man in his sixties or seventies with acute or convalescent COVID-19. The chain has TRBV2 and TRBJ2-7, with 7 bases fitting TRBD1. Material for sequencing was peripheral blood. CDR3 sequence reads: CASSEGQGGFYEQYF. DNA for the CDR3: TGTGCCAGCAGTGAAGGACAGGGTGGGTTCTACGAGCAGTACTTC.